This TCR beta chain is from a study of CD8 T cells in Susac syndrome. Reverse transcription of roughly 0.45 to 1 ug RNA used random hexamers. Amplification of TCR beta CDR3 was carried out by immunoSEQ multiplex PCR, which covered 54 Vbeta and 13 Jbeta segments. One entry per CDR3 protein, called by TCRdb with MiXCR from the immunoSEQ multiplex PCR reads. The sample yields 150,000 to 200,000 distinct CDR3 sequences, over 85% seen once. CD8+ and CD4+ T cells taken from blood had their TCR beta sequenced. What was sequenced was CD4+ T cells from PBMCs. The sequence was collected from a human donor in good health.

The CDR3 loop is CSGGDGDTEAFF. The CDR3, as DNA: TGCAGCGGGGGAGATGGGGACACTGAAGCTTTCTTT. This chain joins TRBV29-1 and TRBJ1-1, with D uncertain. V dropped 7 bases and J dropped 3 bases, with 12 bases sitting between them. Germline CDR1 and CDR2: SQVTM and ANQGSEA. This CDR3 has 12 amino acids. Full variable domain (remainder filled in from reference TRBV29-1 and TRBJ1-1): SAVISQKPSRDICQRGTSLTIQCQVDSQVTMMFWYRQQPGQSLTLIATANQGSEATYESGFVIDKFPISRPNLTFSTLTVSNMSPEDSSIYLCSGGDGDTEAFFGQGTRLTVV.